This T cell receptor beta chain was obtained from a study of cytomegalovirus exposure and HLA in healthy donors. As concerns this clone: Its target is not known.

The PCR contained 60 Vbeta and 13 Jbeta primers. Measured with immunoSEQ multiplex PCR; TCRdb has only the in-frame clones, and not every one. The sample lists 100,000 to 150,000 clones, about 80% occurring once. Study findings and constraints: A later analysis reportedly found that, within productive TCRs, an Asian-associated ancestry cluster had fewer N-insertions than the mean observed across the approximately 600 donors.

The CDR3 is made up of 16 amino acids. V was shortened by 1 base and J by 2 bases, with 15 bases between the two germline ends. The germline CDR1 and CDR2 sequences are LGHNA and YSLEER. The sequence came from a woman aged 45-60 years in good health and CMV-seropositive. Material for sequencing was PBMCs. The chain carries TRBV4-3 and TRBJ2-7; a weak D match, TRBD2 (6 bases). The CDR3 DNA is TGCGCCAGCAGCCAAGTTAAAGGCGCGGGAACCTACGAGCAGTACTTC. Translated, it gives CASSQVKGAGTYEQYF.